What follows describes a single T cell receptor beta chain. The antigen remains unidentified. V gave up 4 bases and J gave up 0 bases, with 19 bases separating them. This CDR3 region has 17 residues. The germline CDR1 and CDR2 sequences are SGHRS and YFSETQ. The data derive from a study of T cell responses to AZD1222 COVID-19 vaccine. Study as a whole: It was second doses at about 4 or about 12 weeks that were pooled.

Method: immunoSEQ multiplex PCR; TCRdb's copy keeps in-frame clones and lacks some. The sample lists about 94,000 clones; roughly 88% were seen once. Study results and caveats: Spike-specific TCR breadth and depth went up after people got two AZD1222 doses. Among the donors, most were white British and more were female, and clonal diversity was possibly underestimated.

The receptor's source is an adult in good health. The V gene is TRBV5-1, the J gene TRBJ1-1; no firm D call. Sequenced material: peripheral blood, taken on day 0 of AZD1222 vaccination. DNA for the CDR3: TGCGCCAGCAGCCTAATGTTATCGGCAAGCCTGAACACTGAAGCTTTCTTT. Residues: CASSLMLSASLNTEAFF.